The sequence of this T cell receptor beta chain was determined in a study of T cell changes during pregnancy in multiple sclerosis. From germline, CDR1 is SGHRS and CDR2 YFSETQ. The CDR3 length is 15 residues. Trimming cost V 0 bases and J 2 bases, with 12 bases left between them. The repertoire was sequenced with immunoSEQ multiplex PCR; TCRdb's copy has only in-frame clones and lacks some. The repertoire includes tens of thousands of clones, approximately 90% of them detected once, and roughly 1.3% sits in the top ten. This sequence was found in a female donor with multiple sclerosis, enrolled in a pregnancy study. Sequencing used peripheral blood, obtained in the third trimester of pregnancy. J is TRBJ2-7 and V is TRBV5-1, with TRBD1 as a possible D gene (6 bases). The DNA of the CDR3 is TGCGCCAGCAGCTTGGAAATGGACAGAGCCTACGAGCAGTACTTC. It is translated as CASSLEMDRAYEQYF.